This T cell receptor beta chain originates from a study of metastatic and nonmetastatic thyroid tumors. Looking at the study overall: Repertoire data that came from the blood and tumor or nodule tissue of malignant and benign thyroid patients were compared.

Comment on this clone: Given the absence of the conserved phenylalanine or tryptophan at the CDR3 end, a read error is likely.

TCRdb re-called clones via MiXCR from the PCR reads. The table has under 6,500 clones, approximately 35% seen once. Patients had received no treatment of any kind before thyroid surgery. V lost 0 bases to trimming and J lost 0 bases, with 9 bases between them. The CDR3 totals 15 residues. From germline, CDR1 is SGHRS and CDR2 YFSETQ. The sequencing input was adjacent normal tissue. The receptor was derived from a male donor with papillary thyroid cancer or a benign thyroid nodule (not recorded which). Some clones in this sample may be carry-over from other donors' samples. The V gene is TRBV5-1, the J gene TRBJ2-5; D is perhaps TRBD1 or TRBD2 (6 bases each). CDR3 amino acids: CASSLGGTNQETQYL. CDR3 sequence (DNA): TGCGCCAGCAGCTTGGGCGGGACAAACCAAGAGACCCAGTACCTC.